This T cell receptor (beta chain) is from a study of CD4 T cells in relation to SARS-CoV-2 and coronaviruses. Study-level background: ViraFEST: approximately eleven-day antigen culture of PBMCs, then TCR beta CDR3 sequencing.

Before the COVID-19 pandemic, during about 2011-2019, CD4+ T cells were taken from unexposed donors. Isolation of CD4+ T cells took place after less than twelve days in culture. Cells permitting, SARS-CoV-2 S/N and four cold-coronavirus spikes were tested on unexposed-donor CD4+ T cells. Half the medium was replaced with IL-2 medium on days 3 and 7. To note about this clone: What it binds is unknown.

This CDR3 is 15 amino acids long. Study conclusions and caveats: In around 67% of donors, memory CD4+ clonotypes crossrecognized SARS-CoV-2 and at least one common cold coronavirus spike.

Measured with immunoSEQ multiplex PCR; TCRdb has only the in-frame clones, and not every one. The sample contains 20,000 to 25,000 clones, approximately 70% of which appear only once. What was sequenced was CD4+ T cells from PBMCs, cultured in vitro. The sequence was collected from a human donor in good health. V usage is TRBV21-1 and J usage is TRBJ2-5; the D segment call TRBD1 is taken from the table without a DNA check. TRBV21-1 is a documented pseudogene. This CDR3 is CASSKVPPGVETQYF. CDR3 sequence (DNA): TGTGCCAGCAGCAAAGTACCACCAGGGGTGGAGACCCAGTACTTC.